In its sample, the clone carrying this T cell receptor beta chain was seen many times. Its antigen is still unknown. Amplification of TCR beta CDR3 regions was performed using RNA transcripts as template. The TCR CDR3 was amplified in a first-round RT-PCR using the HTBI primer set. TCRdb called the multiplex PCR reads again in MiXCR, with one record for every CDR3 protein. The profile covers roughly 720,000 distinct CDR3 sequences, with around a sixth appearing a single time and less than 20% taken by the ten largest. The sample is drawn from a study of T cells in Graves' hyperthyroidism and ophthalmopathy. Overall study context: Peripheral blood samples were taken at initial diagnosis, prior to any treatment.

Study findings and constraints: The blood repertoire included most of the expanded thyroid clonotypes above 0.001. Model-based prediction identified ophthalmopathy a median roughly 6.1 months prior to its onset.

Cells are PBMCs isolated from around 10 ml of fresh blood. The germline CDR1 and CDR2 sequences are MNHNS and SASEGT. The CDR3 covers 16 residues. With 6 bases removed from V and 0 bases from J, the gap between germline ends came to 12 bases. This clonotype was sampled from a man aged 50-59 years with Graves' hyperthyroidism. Sequenced input: blood. This chain uses TRBV6-1 with TRBJ2-6, with no clear D. CDR3 region: CASSGVHSSGANVLTF. CDR3 sequence (DNA): TGTGCCAGCAGCGGTGTTCACTCCTCTGGGGCCAACGTCCTGACTTTC.